What follows are 5 T cell receptor beta chains derived from one specimen sequenced in a study of shared clonotypes between healthy human individuals (dated by TCRdb to 2019 to 2021). Library prep was done by the immunoSEQ multiplex PCR assay. TCRdb limited this immuneACCESS table to in-frame rearrangements with V and J called. A share of clones is missing; checked studies link under half to unresolved V genes, and the rest is unexplained. Present in this sample are around 2,000,000 clones, 85% to 95% of which were seen just once. More than 1.5% of the sample is taken by the ten largest. For the CD8 naive samples, CD45RO-negative cells were positively selected for CCR7, yielding a CD45RA+CCR7+ population from which TemRA cells were excluded. Sequencing was done on a sample of naive CD8+ T cells from PBMCs. This sample's cell subset or site label indicates: CD45RA+CCR7+. Receptors originate from a young man in good health. Some clones in this sample may be carry-over from other donors' samples.

This clone was detected a few times. This sequence joins TRBV7-9 and TRBJ1-3; D is unresolved. The CDR3 has 14 amino acids. Trimming removed 3 bases from V and 1 base from J, with 7 bases in between. Germline loops: CDR1 SEHNR, CDR2 FQNEAQ (reference sequence). The CDR3 DNA reads TGTGCCAGCAGCTTTGCGGGATCTGGAAACACCATATATTTT. Translating it yields CASSFAGSGNTIYF.

The rearrangement links TRBV19 to TRBJ1-5; D is ambiguous. Germline V gene sequence: CDR1 LNHDA, CDR2 SQIVND (reference sequence). CDR3 length: 13 residues. Between the trimmed V and J ends, which lost 4 bases and 2 bases, there was a span of 6 bases. CDR3 DNA sequence: TGTGCCAGTAGTAATTCGGGCAATCAGCCCCAGCATTTT. Protein: CASSNSGNQPQHF.

This clone was recorded once. The chain uses TRBV19 and TRBJ1-1; D remains unclear. CDR3 length: 17 amino acids. Germline V lookup: CDR1 LNHDA, CDR2 SQIVND (reference sequence). V was pared by 3 bases and J by 1 base, with 18 bases between. The CDR3 region is CASSMRTSKWENTEAFF. The CDR3 DNA sequence: TGTGCCAGTAGTATGCGTACTTCGAAGTGGGAGAACACTGAAGCTTTCTTT.

This chain joins TRBV6-5 and TRBJ1-5; D is possibly TRBD1 (5 bases). V lost 2 bases to trimming and J lost 1 base, with 9 bases between them. The length of the CDR3 is 15 residues. From germline, CDR1 is MNHEY and CDR2 SVGAGI. CDR3 nucleotides: TGTGCCAGCAGTTACGGGGACGGAAGCAATCAGCCCCAGCATTTT. This sequence encodes CASSYGDGSNQPQHF.

This clone was found once. This chain uses TRBV7-9 with TRBJ2-3, with D perhaps assigned TRBD1 or TRBD2 (6 bases each). Germline values: CDR1 SEHNR, CDR2 FQNEAQ (reference sequence). The ends were cut back, 1 base at V and 2 bases at J, with 13 bases in the middle. This CDR3 is built from 16 residues. The CDR3 coding sequence is TGTGCCAGCAGCTTAGGATCCTGGGGGGCCACAGATACGCAGTATTTT. Translated, it gives CASSLGSWGATDTQYF.